The 18 T cell receptor beta chains in this list originate from one sample, sequenced in a study of T cells in localized non-small cell lung cancer. TCRdb's table, derived via immunoSEQ multiplex PCR, lists solely in-frame clones and lacks some. This table holds 70,000 to 100,000 clones, about 84% found once. The sample here was peripheral blood, taken before any cancer treatment. Receptors originate from a female donor of 60 years or more with stage I lung adenocarcinoma.

The chain recombines TRBV6-1 with TRBJ2-1, with 8 bases fitting TRBD1. Germline V CDR1 and CDR2: MNHNS, SASEGT. The CDR3 runs to 13 residues. With V trimmed by 6 bases and J by 5 bases, 3 bases remained unmatched. CDR3 nucleotides: TGTGCCAGCAGCAGGACAGGGAACAATGAGCAGTTCTTC. Protein sequence: CASSRTGNNEQFF.

This sequence joins TRBV9 and TRBJ2-1; D not resolved. CDR3 length equals 15 residues. The ends were cut back, 2 bases at V and 0 bases at J, with 9 bases in the middle. The V gene's germline CDR1 is SGDLS and CDR2 YYNGEE. CDR3 sequence reads: CASSVFSGSYNEQFF. As DNA, the CDR3 is TGTGCCAGCAGCGTGTTCTCCGGCTCCTACAATGAGCAGTTCTTC.

The V call is TRBV11-2, the J call TRBJ2-7; D ambiguous. The CDR3 has 15 residues. V lost 1 base and J lost 0, with 10 bases in between. The germline V gene has CDR1 SGHAT and CDR2 FQNNGV. CDR3 loop: CASSLVGKSSYEQYF. The DNA for the CDR3 is TGTGCCAGCAGCTTAGTTGGCAAAAGCTCCTACGAGCAGTACTTC.

This clone was counted between two and nine times. CDR3 loop: CASSSMGNTDTQYF. CDR3 nucleotide sequence: TGCGCCAGCAGCTCGATGGGGAACACAGATACGCAGTATTTT. The rearrangement links TRBV5-1 to TRBJ2-3; D uncertain. Trimming cost V 3 bases and J 2 bases, with 10 bases left between them. Germline V lookup: CDR1 SGHRS, CDR2 YFSETQ. The CDR3 totals 14 residues.

The chain recombines TRBV6-6 with TRBJ1-1; D uncertain. The V and J ends lost 2 bases and 2 bases respectively, with 6 bases between them. Germline assignment: CDR1 MNHNY and CDR2 SVGAGI (reference sequence). This CDR3 is built from 13 residues. Here the CDR3 reads CASSYTDNTEAFF. For the CDR3, the DNA is TGTGCCAGCAGTTACACGGATAACACTGAAGCTTTCTTT.

The rearrangement joins TRBV5-6 to TRBJ1-6; TRBD1 matches 11 bases. The V gene end was trimmed by 4 bases and the J gene end by 7 bases; junction bases not matched to a gene: 7. Germline V gene sequence: CDR1 SGHDT, CDR2 YYEEEE. This CDR3 is built from 16 residues. Here the CDR3 reads CASSLDRGLQNSPLHF. DNA for the CDR3: TGTGCCAGCAGCCTGGACAGGGGGCTGCAGAATTCACCCCTCCACTTT.

This rearrangement joins TRBV5-6 to TRBJ2-1; no clear D gene. The CDR3 length is 16 residues. Germline CDR1 reads SGHDT; CDR2 reads YYEEEE. Trimming pared 4 bases from V and 0 bases from J, leaving 14 bases between. DNA of the CDR3: TGTGCCAGCAGCCCACTCCATTCCAGCTCCTACAATGAGCAGTTCTTC. Amino acid sequence: CASSPLHSSSYNEQFF.

V and J are TRBV19 and TRBJ1-5; 8 nucleotides line up with TRBD1. The CDR3 length is 15 residues. Germline assignment: CDR1 LNHDA and CDR2 SQIVND (reference sequence). J was trimmed by 4 bases and V by 7 bases; bases with no gene match: 9. The CDR3 reads CASTELRTGNQPQHF. CDR3 coding DNA: TGTGCCAGTACCGAACTAAGGACAGGGAATCAGCCCCAGCATTTT.

This clone was detected once. This chain connects TRBV9 to TRBJ1-1; D gene uncertain. The CDR3 length is 16 residues. Germline CDR1 reads SGDLS; CDR2 reads YYNGEE. V was trimmed by 0 bases and J by 0 bases, leaving 12 bases between them. The CDR3 sequence is CASSVVAPGLNTEAFF. As DNA, the CDR3 is TGTGCCAGCAGCGTAGTGGCCCCGGGCCTGAACACTGAAGCTTTCTTT.

The chain combines TRBV4-3 with TRBJ1-3; a weak D match, TRBD1 (5 bases). The ends were cut back, 1 base at V and 0 bases at J, with 19 bases in the middle. Germline-derived CDR1 and CDR2 are LGHNA and YSLEER. The CDR3 is made up of 19 amino acids. DNA for the CDR3: TGCGCCAGCAGCCAAGTCGCCGTGGGGGATCATAGCTCTGGAAACACCATATATTTT. Its translation: CASSQVAVGDHSSGNTIYF.

This clone was seen only once. The rearrangement joins TRBV5-1 to TRBJ1-1; D is perhaps TRBD1 (5 bases). Trimming pared 6 bases from V and 0 bases from J, leaving 12 bases between. This CDR3 is 14 amino acids long. The germline V gene encodes CDR1 SGHRS and CDR2 YFSETQ. CDR3 sequence: CASTETVLNTEAFF. The CDR3 coding sequence is TGCGCCAGCACCGAGACAGTTTTGAACACTGAAGCTTTCTTT.

The V and J genes are TRBV5-1 and TRBJ1-5, with D tentatively TRBD1 (6 bases). From germline, CDR1 is SGHRS and CDR2 YFSETQ. Trimming removed 2 bases at V and 6 bases at J, with 15 bases between. This CDR3 has 15 amino acids. CDR3 sequence reads: CASSLAGGAIQPQHF. The CDR3 coding sequence is TGCGCCAGCAGCTTAGCCGGGGGCGCGATTCAGCCCCAGCATTTT.

V and J are TRBV9 and TRBJ1-2, with 7 nucleotides matching TRBD1. The CDR3 is made up of 14 amino acids. CDR1 is SGDLS, CDR2 YYNGEE, per germline. The trim removed 2 bases at V and 7 bases at J, leaving 8 bases unmatched. CDR3 region: CASSVGRGRFGYTF. Here the CDR3 DNA reads TGTGCCAGCAGCGTCGGGAGGGGGCGTTTTGGCTACACCTTC. The full variable domain, its missing parts supplied by reference TRBV9 and TRBJ1-2, is DSGVTQTPKHLITATGQRVTLRCSPRSGDLSVYWYQQSLDQGLQFLIQYYNGEERAKGNILERFSAQQFPDLHSELNLSSLELGDSALYFCASSVGRGRFGYTFGSGTRLTVV.

The sample holds a few counts of this clone. The chain recombines TRBV9 with TRBJ1-5; 8 bases are a match to TRBD1. Germline V gene lookup returns CDR1 SGDLS and CDR2 YYNGEE. J was trimmed by 4 bases and V by 2 bases; bases with no gene match: 5. This CDR3 region has 15 residues. CDR3 in DNA: TGTGCCAGCAGCGTTGGACAGGGTAGAAATCAGCCCCAGCATTTT. It is translated as CASSVGQGRNQPQHF.

CDR3 in DNA: TGTGCCAGCAGTTTGGGTCGGACTAGCTCCGGGGATGAGCAGTTCTTC. The encoded protein is CASSLGRTSSGDEQFF. This rearrangement joins TRBV9 to TRBJ2-1; 8 nucleotides agree with TRBD2. This CDR3 comprises 16 residues. The germline V gene encodes CDR1 SGDLS and CDR2 YYNGEE. Trimming removed 5 bases from V and 8 bases from J; junction bases left unmatched: 15.

V and J are TRBV28 and TRBJ1-5, with 7 bases aligning to TRBD1. The CDR3 length is 15 residues. CDR1 is MDHEN, CDR2 SYDVKM, per germline. J was trimmed by 4 bases and V by 3 bases; bases with no gene match: 6. In nucleotides, the CDR3 is TGTGCCAGCAGTTTGAGACAGGGTCCGAATCAGCCCCAGCATTTT. Encoded protein: CASSLRQGPNQPQHF.

This clone turned up a few times. V and J are TRBV11-2 and TRBJ2-1; D is unclear. This CDR3 comprises 15 residues. V shed 5 bases and J shed 0 bases, with 11 bases lying between them. Germline V CDR1 and CDR2: SGHAT, FQNNGV. DNA of the CDR3: TGTGCCAGCAGCCCGCAGAGGAGCTCCTACAATGAGCAGTTCTTC. Translation gives CASSPQRSSYNEQFF.

This chain joins TRBV5-1 and TRBJ2-7; the D gene is possibly TRBD2 (5 bases). Deletions cut 0 bases from V and 1 base from J, with 17 bases between. The germline V gene encodes CDR1 SGHRS and CDR2 YFSETQ. The length of the CDR3 is 17 residues. CDR3 bases: TGCGCCAGCAGCTTGGGCCCCACTAGACCTCAATCCTACGAGCAGTACTTC. Protein product: CASSLGPTRPQSYEQYF.